The rows below give T cell receptor beta chains drawn from one sample of a study of shared clonotypes between healthy human individuals. The table came from immunoSEQ multiplex PCR; TCRdb's copy has only in-frame clones and leaves some out. The sample holds a few million clones, 85% to 95% seen once. The sequencing input was naive CD8+ T cells from PBMCs. These receptor sequences come from a man younger than 30 in good health. Some clones in this sample may be carry-over from other donors' samples. Both conserved end residues are part of each CDR3. Fields, in order: clone size, V gene, J gene, D gene, CDR3 protein, CDR3 DNA. A D gene is named only where the DNA matches it firmly. The size of a clone is reported for some rows only, either as once, few or many, or as a class for expanded clones.

>.|TRBV14|TRBJ2-3|.
CASSHMAGVTDTQYF
TGTGCCAGCAGTCATATGGCAGGGGTCACAGATACGCAGTATTTT
>.|TRBV6-6|TRBJ2-1|TRBD2
CASSLGTSLNEQFF
TGTGCCAGCAGTTTGGGGACTAGTTTAAATGAGCAGTTCTTC
>.|TRBV19|TRBJ2-1|.
CASMVAGEGGEQFF
TGTGCCAGTATGGTGGCGGGAGAAGGGGGTGAGCAGTTCTTC
>.|TRBV28|TRBJ2-7|TRBD1
CASRYRDSYEQYF
TGTGCCAGCAGATACCGGGACAGCTACGAGCAGTACTTC
>once|TRBV9|TRBJ2-2|.
CASSPPGNTGELFF
TGTGCCAGCAGCCCCCCCGGGAACACCGGGGAGCTGTTTTTT
>once|TRBV10-3|TRBJ2-2|.
CAISESPGRRIAGELFF
TGTGCCATCAGTGAGTCGCCAGGTCGGAGAATAGCCGGGGAGCTGTTTTTT
>.|TRBV6-6|TRBJ2-2|TRBD2
CASSPSAGGVGELFF
TGTGCCAGCAGCCCCTCGGCGGGAGGTGTCGGGGAGCTGTTTTTT
>.|TRBV29-1|TRBJ2-1|TRBD2
CSVEVPGGNTYNEQFF
TGCAGCGTTGAAGTCCCGGGAGGGAATACATACAATGAGCAGTTCTTC
>.|TRBV9|TRBJ2-3|.
CASSQEGGSTDTQYF
TGTGCCAGCAGCCAAGAGGGGGGGAGCACAGATACGCAGTATTTT
>.|TRBV5-1|TRBJ2-3|.
CASSLVAYGQFGDTQYF
TGCGCCAGCAGCTTGGTGGCCTATGGACAGTTTGGAGATACGCAGTATTTT
>.|TRBV19|TRBJ2-7|TRBD2
CASSLGLMNEQYF
TGTGCCAGTAGTTTGGGACTAATGAACGAGCAGTACTTC
>.|TRBV28|TRBJ1-5|TRBD1
CASSTRQGDSNQPQHF
TGTGCCAGCAGCACAAGACAGGGAGATAGCAATCAGCCCCAGCATTTT
>.|TRBV5-8|TRBJ2-3|.
CATPPWVRAGTDTQYF
TGTGCCACCCCGCCGTGGGTACGGGCAGGCACAGATACGCAGTATTTT
>.|TRBV19|TRBJ1-1|TRBD1
CASLTGRTTEAFF
TGTGCCAGCCTGACAGGGAGGACCACTGAAGCTTTCTTT
>.|TRBV14|TRBJ2-3|TRBD2
CASSLVGLAHSGDTQYF
TGTGCCAGCAGCCTAGTCGGACTAGCCCACAGCGGGGATACGCAGTATTTT
>.|TRBV5-1|TRBJ2-5|.
CASSLEIRGETQYF
TGCGCCAGCAGCTTGGAAATCCGAGGGGAGACCCAGTACTTC
>.|TRBV5-1|TRBJ2-7|TRBD1
CASSSSGQGQYEQYF
TGCGCCAGCAGCTCGTCGGGACAGGGTCAGTACGAGCAGTACTTC
>once|TRBV5-4|TRBJ1-2|.
CASSPNGLANYGYTF
TGTGCCAGCAGCCCAAACGGATTAGCTAACTATGGCTACACCTTC
>.|TRBV7-2|TRBJ2-7|.
CASSFATESSYEQYF
TGTGCCAGCAGCTTCGCGACAGAGAGCTCCTACGAGCAGTACTTC
>.|TRBV6-5|TRBJ2-5|.
CASHVAPRETQYF
TGTGCCAGCCACGTGGCGCCGCGGGAGACCCAGTACTTC
>.|TRBV9|TRBJ2-5|.
CASSVGGGWVTQETQYF
TGTGCCAGCAGCGTAGGAGGTGGATGGGTGACACAAGAGACCCAGTACTTC
>.|TRBV19|TRBJ2-7|.
CASSNGWRGYEQYF
TGTGCCAGTAGTAATGGGTGGAGGGGATACGAGCAGTACTTC
>.|TRBV19|TRBJ2-7|.
CASSIHSAGYEQYF
TGTGCCAGTAGTATCCACTCGGCAGGCTACGAGCAGTACTTC
>.|TRBV5-1|TRBJ2-7|TRBD2
CASGQEFSGRAYEQYF
TGCGCCAGCGGCCAAGAATTTAGCGGGAGAGCTTACGAGCAGTACTTC
>few|TRBV19|TRBJ2-1|TRBD1
CASTPGQGAMDNEQFF
TGTGCCAGCACCCCGGGACAGGGGGCGATGGACAATGAGCAGTTCTTC
>.|TRBV5-8|TRBJ1-2|.
CASSPRPSGGYTF
TGTGCCAGCAGCCCCCGGCCTAGCGGTGGCTACACCTTC
>.|TRBV5-4|TRBJ2-3|.
CASRAGPTDTQYF
TGTGCCAGCAGAGCCGGACCCACAGATACGCAGTATTTT
>.|TRBV27|TRBJ2-7|TRBD1
CASSVGTGLYQQYF
TGTGCCAGCAGTGTAGGGACAGGGCTTTATCAGCAGTACTTC
>.|TRBV2|TRBJ2-7|TRBD2
CASSSSGRGSYEQYF
TGTGCCAGCAGTAGTAGCGGGAGGGGGTCCTACGAGCAGTACTTC
>once|TRBV19|TRBJ2-6|.
CASSISASGANVLTF
TGTGCCAGTAGTATAAGTGCATCTGGGGCCAACGTCCTGACTTTC
>.|TRBV6-1|TRBJ2-3|TRBD2
CASRLAGEDTQYF
TGTGCCAGCAGGCTAGCGGGAGAGGATACGCAGTATTTT
>.|TRBV10-3|TRBJ2-2|TRBD1
CASFPGTVNTGELFF
TGTGCCAGTTTCCCCGGGACAGTAAACACCGGGGAGCTGTTTTTT
>.|TRBV11-2|TRBJ2-2|TRBD2
CASSLVLAGVRTGELFF
TGTGCCAGCAGCTTAGTACTAGCGGGAGTACGAACCGGGGAGCTGTTTTTT